Following are 19 T cell receptor beta chains from one sample sequenced in a study of tumor-infiltrating lymphocytes in primary liver carcinoma. The input was 450 to 500 ng total RNA; TCR beta cDNA was made from it with a constant-region primer. TCR beta libraries came from three nested multiplex PCR rounds using slightly modified ARM-PCR. The study ran its first two PCR rounds for nine to eleven cycles each, using TRBV1-TRBV30 forward primers and a C-beta reverse primer. Using its own MiXCR run on the multiplex PCR reads, TCRdb lists one record per CDR3 protein. The table has tens of thousands of distinct CDR3 sequences, 76% seen once. For each extraction, RNA and DNA were obtained together from approximately 20-30 mg of unsorted bulk tissue. The sample was liver tumor tissue from sampling region 5. Regarding subset: tumor region T5, tumor centre. The receptors shown here come from a man between 40 and 49 years old with primary liver carcinoma and hepatitis B virus infection.

This clonotype was seen repeatedly, ten times or more. The chain uses TRBV30 and TRBJ1-5, with D uncertain. This CDR3 has 13 residues. CDR1 is GTSNPN, CDR2 SVGIG, per germline (reference sequence). Trimming took off 1 base at V and 4 bases at J, with 8 bases between the two ends. This chain's CDR3 is CAWSGHTNQPQHF. CDR3 DNA: TGTGCCTGGAGTGGCCATACAAATCAGCCCCAGCATTTT.

This clonotype has a count of ten or more. The chain couples TRBV28 to TRBJ1-3; D is unclear. The germline V gene has CDR1 MDHEN and CDR2 SYDVKM. This CDR3 has 13 residues. Trimming removed 5 bases at V and 0 bases at J, with 5 bases between. The CDR3 loop reads CASSKSSGNTIYF. DNA of the CDR3: TGTGCCAGCAGTAAGAGCTCTGGAAACACCATATATTTT.

The gene calls are TRBV7-8 and TRBJ2-2, with D possibly matching TRBD2 (6 bases). Germline V gene data show CDR1 as SGHVS and CDR2 as FQNEAQ. Trimming left V 1 base short and J 15 bases short, with 18 bases between. The CDR3 runs to 14 residues. CDR3 in amino acids: CASSLVSRDGDLFF. In DNA form, the CDR3 reads TGTGCCAGCAGCTTAGTTTCGCGGGACGGGGACTTGTTTTTT.

This clonotype was found many times. V usage is TRBV13 and J usage is TRBJ2-4, with D possibly TRBD2 on 5 matching bases. The V and J ends lost 1 base and 4 bases respectively, with 14 bases between them. The CDR3 has 16 residues. Germline CDR1 and CDR2: PRHDT and FYEKMQ (reference sequence). The CDR3 here is CASSLEEEANKNIQYF. DNA for the CDR3: TGTGCCAGCAGCTTAGAGGAGGAGGCTAATAAAAACATTCAGTACTTC.

Note on this clonotype: An end of the junction does not agree with germline; a read error may underlie this. V and J are TRBV11-1 and TRBJ2-5; 9 nucleotides match TRBD1. Germline CDR1 SGHAT, CDR2 FQDESV (reference sequence). The CDR3 covers 14 residues. CDR3 residues: CASTFNRGQETQYF. The CDR3 DNA reads as TGTGCCAGCACCTTTAACAGGGGGCAGGAGACTCAGTACTTC.

The chain combines TRBV5-1 with TRBJ1-2, with D unclear. V was trimmed by 8 bases and J by 10 bases, leaving 21 bases between them. The CDR3 contains 13 residues. Germline V CDR1 and CDR2: SGHRS, YFSETQ. The CDR3 region is CASSSTNVIDYTF. CDR3 in DNA: TGCGCCAGTAGTTCGACCAACGTTATCGACTACACCTTC.

The chain recombines TRBV6-1 with TRBJ1-5, with D hard to call. The V end was cut by 1 base, the J end by 16 bases, with 23 bases between. This CDR3 comprises 15 residues. Looked up from germline, CDR1 is MNHNS and CDR2 is SASEGT. The chain's CDR3 is CASSEVSYSNQLHHF. The CDR3 DNA follows: TGTGCCAGCAGTGAAGTCTCCTATAGCAATCAGCTCCATCATTTT.

Points on this clonotype: An end of the junction does not agree with germline; a read error may underlie this. V gene TRBV6-6 combines with J gene TRBJ2-5; D gene uncertain. Per germline, CDR1 MNHNY and CDR2 SVGAGI (reference sequence). This CDR3 contains 11 residues. CDR3 coding DNA: TGCGCCAGCAATCAGACTCAGACCCAGTACTTC. The encoded protein is CASNQTQTQYF.

This chain joins TRBV6-5 and TRBJ2-6, with D uncertain. CDR3 size: 15 residues. The germline CDR1 and CDR2 sequences are MNHEY and SVGAGI. Trimming took off 6 bases at V and 2 bases at J, with 11 bases between the two ends. For the CDR3, the DNA is TGTGCCAGCAGGCGCGACACTGCTGGGGCCAACGTCCTGACTTTC. This sequence encodes CASRRDTAGANVLTF.

As for this clonotype: An end of the junction does not agree with germline; a read error may underlie this. This chain connects TRBV4-3 to TRBJ2-2; maybe TRBD2 (5 bases). The germline V gene encodes CDR1 LGHNA and CDR2 YSLEER. The CDR3 covers 16 residues. The CDR3 sequence: CASSQDPEGNPGELFF. CDR3 coding DNA: TGCGCCAGCAGCCAAGACCCAGAAGGAAATCCCGGGGAGCTATTTTTT.

With regard to this clonotype: The CDR3 carries no conserved terminal phenylalanine or tryptophan, so it likely arises from a read error. The chain links TRBV6-5 to TRBJ1-1; 10 nucleotides match TRBD1. CDR3 length: 13 amino acids. From germline, CDR1 is MNHEY and CDR2 SVGAGI. The junction had 3 bases not matched to a gene; V was cut back by 7 bases and J by 4 bases. CDR3: CASIRTGGTEAFI. The CDR3 DNA reads as TGTGCCAGCATCCGGACAGGGGGCACTGAAGCTTTCATT.

This clonotype was seen at least ten times. V gene TRBV6-6 combines with J gene TRBJ2-7; 7 bases fit TRBD1. This CDR3 comprises 14 residues. The trim removed 7 bases at V and 3 bases at J, leaving 9 bases unmatched. Germline V gene lookup returns CDR1 MNHNY and CDR2 SVGAGI (reference sequence). The CDR3 nucleotides are TGTGCCAGCAACCCAGGACAGGTGGGCTACGAGCAGTACTTC. It is translated as CASNPGQVGYEQYF.

The V and J genes are TRBV4-1 and TRBJ1-2; D is possibly TRBD1 (5 bases). The germline V and J ends were trimmed by 1 base and 8 bases, with 14 bases remaining between them. CDR1 is MGHRA and CDR2 is YSYEKL in the germline V gene. The length of the CDR3 is 14 residues. The CDR3 is CASSQGGRNCGYTF. The CDR3 nucleotides read TGCGCCAGCAGCCAAGGGGGCAGGAACTGCGGCTACACCTTC.

Points on this clonotype: The conserved closing phenylalanine or tryptophan is absent in this CDR3, likely reflecting a read error. This sequence joins TRBV6-2 or TRBV6-3 and TRBJ2-2; D tentatively fits TRBD1 or TRBD2 (5 bases each). The CDR3 covers 14 residues. Per germline, CDR1 MNHEY and CDR2 SVGEGT. CDR3 protein: CSSVTGTPVGELFC. The CDR3 nucleotides are TGTTCCAGCGTAACCGGGACCCCCGTCGGGGAGCTGTTTTGT.

A remark on this clonotype: Germline and junction disagree at one end, which may indicate a read error. The chain recombines TRBV13 with TRBJ2-2, with a weak D call TRBD1 (6 bases). Germline CDR1 is PRHDT and CDR2 is FYEKMQ (reference sequence). The CDR3 spans 16 residues. The CDR3 loop is CASSLVGATGTGKLSF. The CDR3 nucleotides read TGTGCCAGCAGCTTAGTAGGGGCCACAGGGACCGGGAAGCTGTCTTTT.

On this clonotype: A much more abundant neighbour one base away suggests this may be a read error. This rearrangement joins TRBV28 to TRBJ2-2, with TRBD2 identical over 9 bases. CDR1 and CDR2 (germline): MDHEN, SYDVKM. The CDR3 covers 14 residues. CDR3 sequence (DNA): TGTGCCAGCGCTAGCGGGAATCGGAACGGGGTGCTGTTTTTT. Translated, it gives CASASGNRNGVLFF.

This clonotype is a singleton in its sample. The gene calls are TRBV11-2 and TRBJ2-7; 7 bases line up with TRBD1. The CDR3 is 16 residues long. V lost 0 bases and J lost 13; bases outside the gene matches: 18. Germline CDR1 SGHAT, CDR2 FQNNGV. CDR3 protein: CASSLDPGTEIYGQYF. The CDR3 nucleotides read TGTGCCAGCAGCTTAGATCCGGGGACAGAAATCTACGGGCAATACTTC.

The chain recombines TRBV5-5 with TRBJ2-7; tentative D call: TRBD1 (6 bases). This CDR3 is built from 15 residues. V was trimmed by 4 bases and J by 2 bases, leaving 16 bases between them. Germline CDR1 reads SGHKS; CDR2 reads YYEKEE (reference sequence). The CDR3 sequence is CASSQRGHGPYEQYF. In DNA, the CDR3 is TGTGCCAGCAGCCAGAGGGGACATGGCCCCTACGAGCAGTACTTC.

In its sample, this clonotype was seen once. At one of its ends the junction is not consistent with the germline gene, which may arise from a read error. The V and J genes are TRBV12-3 or TRBV12-4 and TRBJ2-7; D perhaps matches TRBD2 (5 bases). There are 13 residues in the CDR3. Here the CDR3 DNA reads TGTGCCAGCAGTCTTTTAGAGGGTTACGAGCGGTACTTC. This encodes CASSLLEGYERYF.